A selection of T cell receptor beta chains follows, all from one sample in a study of T cell responses to AZD1222 COVID-19 vaccine. Clones were sequenced by immunoSEQ multiplex PCR, and TCRdb holds only the in-frame ones, with some missing. This table holds around 120,000 clones, roughly 90% found once. The sequencing here drew on peripheral blood, taken on day 0 of AZD1222 vaccination. The receptor set was obtained from an adult in good health. The CDR3 runs from the conserved cysteine through the conserved F or W.

v_gene	j_gene	CDR3aa
TRBV5-1	TRBJ2-2	CASSLAGANTGELFF
TRBV6-1	TRBJ1-2	CASSEKLAVAGYTF
TRBV29-1	TRBJ1-2	CSAETGYGYTF
TRBV18	TRBJ1-1	CASSPGQGSLNTEAFF
TRBV3-1/TRBV3-2	TRBJ2-1	CASSQEDLRGGTGDYNEQFF
TRBV2	TRBJ1-1	CASSRELNTEAFF
TRBV7-3	TRBJ1-1	CASSLSDTTLNF
TRBV2	TRBJ1-5	CASRQGSLGNQPQHF
TRBV7-9	TRBJ2-1	CASSPSGISYNEQFF
TRBV10-3	TRBJ2-1	CAIGTSGNEQFF
TRBV11-3	TRBJ2-2	CASSASTGALSTGELFF
TRBV19	TRBJ1-3	CASSMGIGYATTIYF
TRBV7-3	TRBJ2-1	CASSSGTHASYNEQFF
TRBV7-6	TRBJ1-1	CASSLMAEEGTEAFF
TRBV27	TRBJ2-7	CASSFQWTSGRGYEQYF
TRBV14	TRBJ2-3	CASSQALAGGFTQYF
TRBV7-9	TRBJ1-5	CASSYGTGRNQPQHF
TRBV7-9	TRBJ1-1	CASGGQGKMNTEAFF
TRBV11-2	TRBJ2-1	CASSLEWRWGQFF
TRBV5-1	TRBJ2-3	CASNMGAGATDTQYF
TRBV5-5	TRBJ2-7	CASASTSGRAVWYEQYF
TRBV11-2	TRBJ1-2	CASSSQQGYGYTF
TRBV5-6	TRBJ2-5	CASSPTGAPKETQYF
TRBV9	TRBJ2-7	CASSPRTGDYEQYF
TRBV30	TRBJ2-1	CARTSFYEQFF
TRBV6-5	TRBJ2-3	CASSYGTETDTQYF
TRBV20-1	TRBJ1-1	CSASLTGGPEAFF
TRBV11-2	TRBJ1-3	CASSLDTGTQGSGNTIYF
TRBV20-1	TRBJ1-4	CSAPQGEKLFF
TRBV7-9	TRBJ2-1	CASSTRLAVYRGSYNEQFF
TRBV7-3	TRBJ2-3	CASSAGRSTDTQYF
TRBV3-1/TRBV3-2	TRBJ2-7	CASSRFSGRLSHEQYF
TRBV13	TRBJ2-2	CASSLEGIHTGELFF
TRBV6-5	TRBJ1-1	CASRPKVGSEAFF
TRBV18	TRBJ1-6	CASSPETGASPLHF
TRBV28	TRBJ1-4	CASRQDRGRSELFF
TRBV7-9	TRBJ2-1	CASSPYGEQFF
TRBV19	TRBJ2-3	CASSITSDTDTQYF
TRBV14	TRBJ1-1	CASSQEYRNTEAFF
TRBV2	TRBJ1-2	CASSEARGSGGYTF
TRBV5-1	TRBJ2-5	CASSSYRGPQETQYF
TRBV6-5	TRBJ2-7	CASSLLTGGIYEQYF
TRBV9	TRBJ2-1	CASSVALPSEQFF
TRBV5-1	TRBJ2-7	CASSLVGLGQYF
TRBV19	TRBJ1-6	CASSIIGDGSPLHF